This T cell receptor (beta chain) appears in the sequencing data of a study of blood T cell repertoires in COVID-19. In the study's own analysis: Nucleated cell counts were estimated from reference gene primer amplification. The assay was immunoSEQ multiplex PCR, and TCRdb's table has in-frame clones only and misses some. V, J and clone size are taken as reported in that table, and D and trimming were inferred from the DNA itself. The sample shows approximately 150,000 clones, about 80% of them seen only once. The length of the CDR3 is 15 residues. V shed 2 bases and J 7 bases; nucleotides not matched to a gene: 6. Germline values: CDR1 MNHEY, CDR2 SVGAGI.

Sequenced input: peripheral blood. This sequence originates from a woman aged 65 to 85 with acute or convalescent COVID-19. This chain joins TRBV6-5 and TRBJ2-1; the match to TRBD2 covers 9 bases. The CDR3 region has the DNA TGTGCCAGCAGTTACCGACTAGCGGTCTCAAATGAGCAGTTCTTC. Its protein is CASSYRLAVSNEQFF.